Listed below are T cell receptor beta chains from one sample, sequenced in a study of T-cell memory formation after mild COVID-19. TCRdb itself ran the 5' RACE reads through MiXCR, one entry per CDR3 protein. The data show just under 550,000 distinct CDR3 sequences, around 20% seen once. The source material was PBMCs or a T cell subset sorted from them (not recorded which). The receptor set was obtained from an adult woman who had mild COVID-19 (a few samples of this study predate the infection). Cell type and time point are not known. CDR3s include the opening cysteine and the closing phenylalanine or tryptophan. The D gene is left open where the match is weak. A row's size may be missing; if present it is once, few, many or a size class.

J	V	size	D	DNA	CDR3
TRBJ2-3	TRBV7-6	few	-	TGTGCCAGCAGCTCAATAAGGGCATCGTACACAGATACGCAGTATTTT	CASSSIRASYTDTQYF
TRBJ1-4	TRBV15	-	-	TGTGCCACCAGCAGAGGGGCAGGACCGGGCGAAAAACTGTTTTTT	CATSRGAGPGEKLFF
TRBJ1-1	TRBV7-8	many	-	TGTGCCAGCAGCTTAGGGGGGTGGAACACTGAAGCTTTCTTT	CASSLGGWNTEAFF
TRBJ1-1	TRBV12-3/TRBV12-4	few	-	TGTGCCAGCAGTGTTAAAGAAACCACTGAAGCTTTCTTT	CASSVKETTEAFF
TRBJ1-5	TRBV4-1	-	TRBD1	TGCGCCAGCAGCCAAGAAGCCGACAGGGCAGGGGGACAGCCCCAGCATTTT	CASSQEADRAGGQPQHF
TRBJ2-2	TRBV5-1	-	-	TGCGCCAGCAGCTACAGGACGGGGACCGGGGAGCTGTTTTTT	CASSYRTGTGELFF
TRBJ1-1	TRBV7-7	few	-	TGTGCCAGCAGCTTTAGGTTGAGGAACACTGAAGCTTTCTTT	CASSFRLRNTEAFF
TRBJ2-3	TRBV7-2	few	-	TGTGCCAGCGCCGCTCGGGTAGCGGGCACAGATACGCAGTATTTT	CASAARVAGTDTQYF
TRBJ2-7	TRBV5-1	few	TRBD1	TGCGCCAGCAGCGGGACAGAAGATTACGAGCAGTACTTC	CASSGTEDYEQYF
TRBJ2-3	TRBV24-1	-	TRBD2	TGTGCCACCAGTGATTTCCGGACTAGCGGGAGGGGCACAGATACGCAGTATTTT	CATSDFRTSGRGTDTQYF
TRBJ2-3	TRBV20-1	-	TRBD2	TGCAGTGCTAGAGTCCTAGCGGGTACGCGCACAGATACGCAGTATTTT	CSARVLAGTRTDTQYF
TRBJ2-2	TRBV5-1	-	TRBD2	TGCGCCAGCAGCCAGACGAGCGGGGGGCCCAATACCGGGGAGCTGTTTTTT	CASSQTSGGPNTGELFF
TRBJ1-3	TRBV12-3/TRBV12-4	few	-	TGTGCCAGCATCTACCTGGGGGGAAACACCATATATTTT	CASIYLGGNTIYF
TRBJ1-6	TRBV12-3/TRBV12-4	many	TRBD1	TGTGCCAGCACTTTTCAACAGGGGGCAGGGTCACCCCTCCACTTT	CASTFQQGAGSPLHF
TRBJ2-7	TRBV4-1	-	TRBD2	TGCGCCAGCAGCCAAGGCCGACTAGCGGGGGTTAGCTCCTACGAGCAGTACTTC	CASSQGRLAGVSSYEQYF